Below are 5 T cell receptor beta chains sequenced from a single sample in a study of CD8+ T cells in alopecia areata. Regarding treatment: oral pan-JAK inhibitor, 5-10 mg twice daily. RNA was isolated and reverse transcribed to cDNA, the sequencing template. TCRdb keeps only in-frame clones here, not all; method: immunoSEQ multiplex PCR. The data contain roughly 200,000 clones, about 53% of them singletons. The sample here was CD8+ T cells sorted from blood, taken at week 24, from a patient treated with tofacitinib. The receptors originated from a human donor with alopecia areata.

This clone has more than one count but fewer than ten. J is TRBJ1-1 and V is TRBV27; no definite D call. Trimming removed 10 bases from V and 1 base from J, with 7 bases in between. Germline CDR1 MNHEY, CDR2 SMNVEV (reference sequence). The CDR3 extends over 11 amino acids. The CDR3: CATLGNTEAFF. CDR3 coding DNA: TGTGCCACCCTTGGGAACACTGAAGCTTTCTTT.

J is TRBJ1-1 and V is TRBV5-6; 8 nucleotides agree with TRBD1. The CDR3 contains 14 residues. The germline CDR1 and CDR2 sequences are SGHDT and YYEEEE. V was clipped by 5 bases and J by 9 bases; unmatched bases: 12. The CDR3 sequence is CASSWGTGERKAFF. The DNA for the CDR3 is TGTGCCAGCAGTTGGGGGACAGGCGAGAGAAAAGCTTTCTTT.

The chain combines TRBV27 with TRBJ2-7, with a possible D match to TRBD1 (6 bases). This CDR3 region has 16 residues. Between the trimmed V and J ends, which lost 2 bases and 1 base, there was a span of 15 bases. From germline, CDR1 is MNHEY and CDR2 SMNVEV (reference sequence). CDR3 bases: TGTGCCAGCAGTTTAATTGCAGGACAGCGATCCTACGAGCAGTACTTC. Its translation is CASSLIAGQRSYEQYF.

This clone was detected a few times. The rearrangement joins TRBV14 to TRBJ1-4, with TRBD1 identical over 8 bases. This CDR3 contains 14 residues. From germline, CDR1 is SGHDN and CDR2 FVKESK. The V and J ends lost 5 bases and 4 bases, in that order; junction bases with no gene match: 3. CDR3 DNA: TGTGCCAGCAGCAGGACAGGGCGTAATGAAAAACTGTTTTTT. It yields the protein CASSRTGRNEKLFF.

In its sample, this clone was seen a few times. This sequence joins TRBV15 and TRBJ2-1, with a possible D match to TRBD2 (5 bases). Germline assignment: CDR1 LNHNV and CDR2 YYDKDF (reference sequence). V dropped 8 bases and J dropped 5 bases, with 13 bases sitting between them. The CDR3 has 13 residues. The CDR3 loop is CATAAGGDNEQFF. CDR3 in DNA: TGTGCCACCGCCGCGGGCGGAGACAATGAGCAGTTCTTC.